A selection of T cell receptor beta chains follows, all from one sample in a study of OX40 agonist ivuxolimab in advanced cancers. Clones were read by immunoSEQ multiplex PCR, and TCRdb kept only the in-frame ones, dropping some. Of approximately 65,000 clones in the sample, around 90% were seen once. Sequencing was performed on CD4+ or CD8+ T cells sorted from blood, taken in a trial of the OX40 agonist ivuxolimab. The receptors stem from an adult with an advanced solid tumor such as melanoma, head and neck, liver or kidney cancer. Each CDR3 is given with its conserved first and last residue. Fields, in order: D gene, J gene, V gene, clone size, CDR3 DNA, CDR3 protein. D genes are given only for firm matches. A row's size may be missing; if present it is once, few, many or a size class.

-	TRBJ1-6	TRBV6-1	-	TGTGCCAGCAATCAAGGGGAGTCACCCCTCCACTTT	CASNQGESPLHF
TRBD1	TRBJ1-5	TRBV5-1	-	TGCGCCAGCAGCTCGGGGACAGAGTCGGCTCAGCCCCAGCATTTT	CASSSGTESAQPQHF
-	TRBJ2-7	TRBV20-1	-	TGCAGTGCTGGCAGGGTAGACGAGCAGTACTTC	CSAGRVDEQYF
-	TRBJ2-7	TRBV2	-	TGTGCCAGCAGGCAGACGGTCTACGAGCAGTACTTC	CASRQTVYEQYF
TRBD1	TRBJ1-6	TRBV2	once	TGTGCCAGCAGAGGACAGGGAAGCTCCTATAATTCACCCCTCCACTTT	CASRGQGSSYNSPLHF
-	TRBJ2-1	TRBV12-2	-	TGTGCAAGTCGCGATCTCCGTTACAATGAGCAGTTCTTC	CASRDLRYNEQFF
TRBD1	TRBJ1-1	TRBV5-1	-	TGCGCCACCAGGGGGAACGCCGGGAACACTGAAGCTTTCTTT	CATRGNAGNTEAFF
-	TRBJ1-4	TRBV7-2	-	TGTGCCAGCAGCATTGACAGGTCTAATGAAAAACTGTTTTTT	CASSIDRSNEKLFF
TRBD1	TRBJ2-7	TRBV11-2	-	TGTGCCAGCAGCCGGGGACAGGGGGACGAGCAGTACTTC	CASSRGQGDEQYF
-	TRBJ1-2	TRBV19	few	TGTGCCAGTAGTATTCGGAGTTATGGCTACACCTTC	CASSIRSYGYTF
TRBD1	TRBJ2-3	TRBV18	-	TGTGCCAGCTCACCTAGGACAGGGCCTTCAGATACGCAGTATTTT	CASSPRTGPSDTQYF
TRBD2	TRBJ2-1	TRBV4-2	-	TGTGCCAGCAGCCAAGCTACTAGCGGAACCTACAATGAGCAGTTCTTC	CASSQATSGTYNEQFF
TRBD1	TRBJ1-2	TRBV19	-	TGTGCCAGTAATAGACAGGGAATCGGCTATGGCTACACCTTC	CASNRQGIGYGYTF
TRBD2	TRBJ2-7	TRBV5-6	-	TGTGCCAGCAGCTTTAACAAACTAGCGGGAGACCACGAGCAGTACTTC	CASSFNKLAGDHEQYF
-	TRBJ1-5	TRBV2	once	TGTGCCAGCAGTGAACTTCTGGCTCGTAGCAATCAGCCCCAGCATTTT	CASSELLARSNQPQHF
TRBD2	TRBJ2-5	TRBV9	-	TGTGCCAGCAGCGTAGGGCTAGCGGAAGAGACCCAGTACTTC	CASSVGLAEETQYF
-	TRBJ1-2	TRBV6-1	-	TGTGCCAGCGCTTCAAACTATGGCTACACCTTC	CASASNYGYTF
-	TRBJ2-1	TRBV19	-	TGTGCCACCGTGGATGGCCACTACAATGAGCAGTTCTTC	CATVDGHYNEQFF
TRBD1	TRBJ2-5	TRBV6-5	-	TGTGCCAGCAGTTACGGAGGACAGGGGTTGGAAGAGACCCAGTACTTC	CASSYGGQGLEETQYF
-	TRBJ2-7	TRBV20-1	few	TGCAGTGCCCCGCGGGGCTACGAGCAGTACTTC	CSAPRGYEQYF
-	TRBJ2-3	TRBV19	-	TGTGCCAGTAGTATAGATCGCCTTGCAGCGGGCACAGATACGCAGTATTTT	CASSIDRLAAGTDTQYF
TRBD2	TRBJ2-7	TRBV7-3	-	TGTGCCAGCAGCTCCAGCGGGGGAAGCGAGCAGTACTTC	CASSSSGGSEQYF
-	TRBJ2-1	TRBV7-3	-	TGTGCCAGCGCATCGGGCGGTATCTACAATGAGCAGTTCTTC	CASASGGIYNEQFF
-	TRBJ2-5	TRBV10-3	-	TGTGCCATCACCGGGGCCCGGGAGGAGACCCAGTACTTC	CAITGAREETQYF
TRBD2	TRBJ2-1	TRBV10-3	once	TGTGCCACCTTAGCGGGAGTCGGAAATGAGCAGTTCTTC	CATLAGVGNEQFF
TRBD1	TRBJ1-3	TRBV7-8	-	TGTGCCAGCCAAACGACAGGGTCTGGAAACACCATATATTTT	CASQTTGSGNTIYF
TRBD1	TRBJ2-1	TRBV18	-	TGTGCCAGCTCAGGAGGGGACAGGACTGAGCAGTTCTTC	CASSGGDRTEQFF